This TCR beta chain was captured in a study of spatial heterogeneity in lung cancer (dated by TCRdb to the late 2010s). In the study overall: Samples were obtained from over 70 patients with early-stage, untreated non-small cell lung cancer from the lung TRACERx cohort. Follow-up PBMC samples were sequenced whenever available, with the median time to follow-up being 2 to 3 years after resection. Beta-chain transcripts were consistently detected in greater numbers than alpha-chain transcripts, which likely reflects a higher abundance of beta-chain transcripts. In the raw uncorrected reads, each unique combination of TCR and UMI appeared more than ten times on average. The study quantitatively compared TCR alpha and beta repertoires across multiple tumor regions, matched nontumor lung and blood in non-small cell lung cancer. TCR repertoire features were related to nonsynonymous mutation counts determined by whole-exome sequencing of tumor tissue. At surgery, over 200 tumor regions, 64 matched nontumor lung samples and fewer than 60 PBMC samples were TCR-sequenced for both alpha and beta chains. Broad study findings and their caveats: Additional single-cell paired TCR alpha and beta sequencing was considered necessary to confirm, at a functional level, the hypothesis that regional TCRs recognize regional mutations. Ubiquitous expanded tumor TCRs showed up in blood more often at tumor resection than at routine follow-up. Only 15 or so patients were included in comparisons of baseline and follow-up blood repertoires.

The protocol used for the library was 5' RACE. The sequencing machine was a NextSeq 500. The TCR library protocol attached a unique molecular identifier to each TCR cDNA molecule to allow correction of PCR and sequencing errors. In the paper's pipeline: Decombinator tools were used for TCR identification, UMI-based error correction and CDR3 extraction. Expanded TCRs were defined as those above a frequency of 2 per 1,000, corresponding to the top 1% of the tumor frequency distribution. Renyi diversity was computed with the R vegan package after each repertoire had been subsampled 100 times to 5,000 TCRs. CDR3 similarity networks were built from amino acid triplet string-kernel similarity, with CDR3s being connected when pairwise similarity was above 0.82. The public sequencing data were trimmed at Q25 with fastp and processed into clonotypes with MiXCR by TCRdb, which kept only in-frame beta chains. Under each unique CDR3 protein, matching rows form one entry showing the most common genes and DNA. TCRdb's processing, not the study's, gives the V and J calls here. In this sample the table shows about 23,000 distinct CDR3 sequences, 9.7% of which occur a single time. The ten largest clonotypes hold about 20% of the sample.

The sample holds many counts of this clonotype. The antigen this receptor binds is unknown. At one end the junction does not follow the germline gene, possibly because of a read error. In light of the paper, this sample's time point label describes: blood at routine non-recurrence follow-up after resection. TCR sequencing used whole RNA extracted from tumor and nontumor lung tissue, or from cryopreserved PBMC samples, without cell sorting. Only patients for whom sufficient RNA was available from at least two tumor regions were selected for TCR sequencing. The germline V gene (reference sequence) specifies SEHNR as CDR1 and FQNEAQ as CDR2. The CDR3 runs 11 residues from the cysteine to the phenylalanine. Kept here is only the CDR3 DNA, which spans 33 bases and is read in frame from base 1.

This specimen consisted of PBMCs, obtained at follow-up. The origin of this receptor is a male donor with early-stage non-small cell lung cancer. The V and J genes are TRBV7-9 and TRBJ2-1; TRBD1 is possibly the D segment (6 matching bases). Here the CDR3 is given as CASSLRDTSVF. The nucleotides read TGTGCCAGCAGCCTCCGGGACACCTCGGTCTTC.